This TCR beta chain was observed in a study of blood T cell repertoires in COVID-19. In the original processing: It was from reference gene primer amplification that nucleated cell counts were estimated. The repertoire was sequenced with immunoSEQ multiplex PCR; TCRdb's copy has only in-frame clones and lacks some. V, J and clone size derive from that table, while D and trimming were established from the DNA sequence. Of some 260,000 clones listed, 84% are singletons. Individuals drawn from about 26 US areas were roughly 18 to 100 years old. As for this clone: One end of the junction does not line up with germline, which may come from a read error.

The CDR3 is made up of 15 amino acids. CDR1 is SGHTA, CDR2 FQGNSA, per germline. The receptor was isolated from a young man with acute COVID-19. Material: PBMCs or T cells enriched from blood (not recorded which). The V and J genes are TRBV7-2 and TRBJ1-3; D gene uncertain. This CDR3 reads CASSHPGGSGNTIYF. Here the CDR3 DNA reads TGTGCCAGCAGTCACCCCGGAGGGTCTGGAAATACCATATATTTT.